This T cell receptor (beta chain) was obtained from a study of T cell responses to AZD1222 COVID-19 vaccine. TCRdb's table, derived via immunoSEQ multiplex PCR, lists solely in-frame clones and lacks some. The sample yields more than 150,000 clones, about 85% seen once. The CDR3 is 16 residues long. Germline loops: CDR1 LNHDA, CDR2 SQIVND (reference sequence). Germline trimming cut 3 bases from V and 5 bases from J; bases unmatched to any gene: 10. The clonotype originates from an adult who had recovered from COVID-19. The sequenced sample was peripheral blood, obtained after recovery from COVID-19. The gene calls are TRBV19 and TRBJ1-1; the match to TRBD1 covers 9 bases. The CDR3 is CASSMAWGQGGTEAFF. The DNA for the CDR3 is TGTGCCAGTAGTATGGCGTGGGGACAGGGCGGGACTGAAGCTTTCTTT. The variable domain in full, with the rest retrieved from reference TRBV19 and TRBJ1-1, is DGGITQSPKYLFRKEGQNVTLSCEQNLNHDAMYWYRQDPGQGLRLIYYSQIVNDFQKGDIAEGYSVSREKKESFPLTVTSAQKNPTAFYLCASSMAWGQGGTEAFFGQGTRLTVV.